The 10 T cell receptor beta chains below all came from one sample that was sequenced in a study of Ad26.COV2.S vaccination and SARS-CoV-2 variants. Repertoires were generated with immunoSEQ multiplex PCR, while TCRdb's copy carries only in-frame clones and drops some. The table has about 480,000 clones, around 88% seen once; the top ten hold roughly 12%. Indicated treatment: 15 to 20 received Ad26.COV2.S at low or high dose, single or two shots; roughly five received placebo; per-sample allocation not given. The samples were gathered on day 63 after the first injection of vaccine or placebo. The source was peripheral blood, collected in a trial of Ad26.COV2.S vaccine versus placebo. The source is a person aged 18-65 years who received the Ad26.COV2.S COVID-19 vaccine or a placebo.

The gene calls are TRBV5-1 and TRBJ2-5; no clear D. The CDR3 contains 13 residues. The germline V gene has CDR1 SGHRS and CDR2 YFSETQ. The V and J ends lost 4 bases and 3 bases respectively, with 10 bases between them. The CDR3 here is CASSEAGEETQYF. CDR3 nucleotide sequence: TGCGCCAGCAGCGAAGCTGGGGAAGAGACCCAGTACTTC.

V gene TRBV6-5 combines with J gene TRBJ2-7; 8 bases map to TRBD2. The CDR3 runs to 15 residues. Per the germline V gene, CDR1 is MNHEY and CDR2 is SVGAGI. After removal of 8 bases from V and 0 bases from J, the junction contained 9 bases not matched to a gene. The CDR3 DNA reads as TGTGCCAGCGGTATTGCCGGGACTAGCTCCTACGAGCAGTACTTC. This encodes CASGIAGTSSYEQYF.

This clone has a single count. The chain has TRBV10-3 and TRBJ1-1; D may be TRBD1 (5 bases). Germline CDR1 ENHRY, CDR2 SYGVKD. This CDR3 spans 13 amino acids. V lost 3 bases and J 7 bases, leaving 12 bases between the germline ends. CDR3 DNA: TGTGCCATCAGTGAACACCCTGGGGGTGAAGCTTTCTTT. It specifies CAISEHPGGEAFF.

This rearrangement joins TRBV20-1 to TRBJ2-3; tentative D call: TRBD2 (5 bases). Germline lookup yields CDR1 DFQATT and CDR2 SNEGSKA (reference sequence). The CDR3 is 11 amino acids. Deletions cut 5 bases from V and 9 bases from J, with 12 bases between. The CDR3 reads CSASSPSTQYF. Here the CDR3 DNA reads TGCAGTGCTTCATCGCCTAGCACGCAGTATTTT.

This chain links TRBV5-1 with TRBJ1-1; D remains unclear. CDR3 length equals 15 residues. The V gene lost 0 bases and the J gene lost 2 bases, with 11 bases spanning the gap. Germline assignment: CDR1 SGHRS and CDR2 YFSETQ. For the CDR3, the DNA is TGCGCCAGCAGCTTGGATCCGGCAGCAAACACTGAAGCTTTCTTT. Translated, it gives CASSLDPAANTEAFF. The full variable domain, with the rest looked up from reference TRBV5-1 and TRBJ1-1, is KAGVTQTPRYLIKTRGQQVTLSCSPISGHRSVSWYQQTPGQGLQFLFEYFSETQRNKGNFPGRFSGRQFSNSRSEMNVSTLELGDSALYLCASSLDPAANTEAFFGQGTRLTVV.

The genes are TRBV7-2 and TRBJ2-3, with D unclear. The CDR3 sequence is 12 residues long. Germline lookup yields CDR1 SGHTA and CDR2 FQGNSA. V lost 4 bases, J lost 2 bases, and 4 bases lay in between. CDR3: CASSSNTDTQYF. For the CDR3, the DNA is TGTGCCAGCAGCTCCAACACAGATACGCAGTATTTT.

The chain is built from TRBV6-5 and TRBJ1-1; D is perhaps TRBD1 (5 bases). Trimming shortened V by 2 bases and J by 1 base, and 11 bases separated the two germline ends. This CDR3 spans 15 amino acids. Germline values: CDR1 MNHEY, CDR2 SVGAGI. CDR3 nucleotide sequence: TGTGCCAGCAGTTACCTGGGACTGCCGAACACTGAAGCTTTCTTT. As protein: CASSYLGLPNTEAFF.

The chain combines TRBV7-9 with TRBJ2-1; TRBD2 aligns across 11 bases. Germline trimming cut 2 bases from V and 8 bases from J; bases unmatched to any gene: 5. The CDR3 has 15 residues. Per the germline V gene, CDR1 is SEHNR and CDR2 is FQNEAQ (reference sequence). The CDR3 nucleotides are TGTGCCAGCAGCTTATCGGGACTAGCGGTTCATGAGCAGTTCTTC. The encoded protein is CASSLSGLAVHEQFF.

V usage is TRBV5-1 and J usage is TRBJ2-5, with 9 bases identical to TRBD1. Germline loops: CDR1 SGHRS, CDR2 YFSETQ. The CDR3 sequence is 16 residues long. Unmatched junction bases numbered 9, after V lost 0 bases and J lost 6 bases. The CDR3 nucleotides read TGCGCCAGCAGCTTGGCCGGGACAGGGACTTTGAAGACCCAGTACTTC. Amino acids: CASSLAGTGTLKTQYF.

This sequence joins TRBV20-1 and TRBJ2-3; perhaps D is TRBD1 or TRBD2 (5 bases each). Germline values: CDR1 DFQATT, CDR2 SNEGSKA (reference sequence). The CDR3 loop spans 15 amino acids. Trimming pared 3 bases from V and 6 bases from J, leaving 19 bases between. CDR3 sequence: CSASPSGTKPDTQYF. CDR3 DNA sequence: TGCAGTGCTAGTCCTTCCGGGACCAAACCTGATACGCAGTATTTT.